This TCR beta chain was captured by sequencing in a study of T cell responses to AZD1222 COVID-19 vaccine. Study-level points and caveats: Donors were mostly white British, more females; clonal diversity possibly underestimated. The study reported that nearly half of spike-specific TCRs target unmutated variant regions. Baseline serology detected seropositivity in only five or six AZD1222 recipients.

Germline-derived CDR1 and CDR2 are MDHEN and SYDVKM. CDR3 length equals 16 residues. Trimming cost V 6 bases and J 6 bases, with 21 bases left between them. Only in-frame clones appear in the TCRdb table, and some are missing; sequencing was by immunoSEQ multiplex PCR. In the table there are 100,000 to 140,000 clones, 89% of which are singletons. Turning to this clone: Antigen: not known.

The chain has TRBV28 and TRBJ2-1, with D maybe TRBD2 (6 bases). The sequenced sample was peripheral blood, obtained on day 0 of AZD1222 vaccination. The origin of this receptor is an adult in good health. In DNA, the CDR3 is TGTGCCAGCAGGGGTCCGGGACTCCCCACAATCAATGAGCAGTTCTTC. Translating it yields CASRGPGLPTINEQFF.